Given below is one T cell receptor beta chain in context. Its specific antigen is unknown. No clone much larger than this one lies a single base away; base qualities are absent. This sample was included in a study of CD8 T cells in ankylosing spondylitis (dated by TCRdb to about 2017). Study-wide context: T cell receptor beta repertoires were profiled in healthy donors and ankylosing spondylitis patients so that disease-linked TCR variants could be found. Peripheral blood samples were taken, and synovial fluid was additionally collected from ankylosing spondylitis patients. In total, the full study cohort was made up of roughly 100 healthy donors and more than 20 ankylosing spondylitis patients.

Trimming leaves V shorter by 7 bases and J shorter by 5 bases, with the junction holding 6 bases beyond the gene matches. Including cysteine and phenylalanine, the CDR3 has 14 amino acids. Only the CDR3 DNA is retained, 42 bases long and in frame from the first base. As encoded in the germline V gene (reference sequence), CDR1 is SGHNT while CDR2 is YYREEE. The instrument given in TCRdb is Illumina HiSeq 2500. Quantitative 5'-RACE with molecular barcodes was used to prepare TCR beta libraries. On the study's bioinformatics: Disease-linked TCR variants were identified with a new computational method built on a probabilistic model of VDJ rearrangement. The public reads were quality trimmed at Q25 with fastp and then assembled into clones with MiXCR by TCRdb, keeping productive beta chains. Every entry covers one CDR3 protein and lists the most common genes and DNA from its rows. TCRdb's processing, not the authors' own work, is the source of the V and J calls. Present in this sample are over 400,000 distinct CDR3 sequences, about 24% of which were seen just once. The ten largest clones represent under 0.9% of the sample.

Study-level results and caveats: A TCR beta motif of about eight highly homologous amino acid variants appeared characteristic of blood from ankylosing spondylitis patients. Some motif variants were previously reported in synovial fluid and blood of reactive arthritis patients, suggesting common disease-initiation mechanisms. The disease-linked clones had a CD8+ phenotype and were found at relatively low frequencies in peripheral blood. The disease-linked clones were reported to be significantly enriched in matched synovial fluid samples from ankylosing spondylitis patients.

The sequence was collected from a male donor with ankylosing spondylitis. The specimen was blood, either unsorted or a sorted T cell fraction (not recorded which). The receptor chain draws on TRBV5-4 and TRBJ2-3, and 11 bases in between align with TRBD2. The CDR3 amino acid sequence is: CASALAGDVDTQYF. The DNA sequence follows: TGTGCCAGCGCACTAGCGGGAGACGTAGATACGCAGTATTTT.